A selection of T cell receptor beta chains follows, all from one sample in a study of T-cell reconstitution after alpha-beta-depleted transplantation in children. TCRdb reanalysed the PCR reads using MiXCR and keeps one entry per CDR3 protein. This table has about 640,000 distinct CDR3 sequences, roughly 17% appearing once. The starting material was PBMCs from the stem cell graft donor, obtained from the stem cell graft. These receptor sequences come from a human donor who donated a stem cell graft to a child with acute myeloid leukemia. Each CDR3 is given with its conserved first and last residue. Each record gives: V gene, J gene, clone size, D gene, CDR3 DNA, CDR3 protein. D genes are given only for firm matches. Clone sizes are given selectively: once, few, many, or a class where the clone is expanded.

TRBV4-1	TRBJ2-3	NA	NA	TGCGCCAGCAGCCAAGACGGCGATAGATCCGTCACAGATACGCAGTATTTT	CASSQDGDRSVTDTQYF
TRBV29-1	TRBJ2-5	NA	NA	TGCAGCGTTGAAGGGTTTCAAGAGGCCCAGTACTTC	CSVEGFQEAQYF
TRBV6-5	TRBJ2-7	many	NA	TGTGCCAGCACTTCAACCTACTACGAGCAGTACTTC	CASTSTYYEQYF
TRBV6-5	TRBJ2-2	many	TRBD1	TGTGCCAGCAGTTACTCAGGGCAGGGGGCGCTCACCGGGGAGCTGTTTTTT	CASSYSGQGALTGELFF
TRBV7-2	TRBJ2-1	many	NA	TGTGCCAGCAGCTTACAGTCCAATGAGCAGTTCTTC	CASSLQSNEQFF
TRBV20-1	TRBJ1-1	many	NA	TGCAGTGCTAGACAGGGAGTCACTGAAGCTTTCTTT	CSARQGVTEAFF
TRBV12-3/TRBV12-4	TRBJ1-1	many	NA	TGTGCCAGCTGTAGGGGTACTGAAGCTTTCTTT	CASCRGTEAFF
TRBV10-1	TRBJ2-5	few	NA	TGCGCCAGCAGTCCCAGGCGGCTAGCGGAGACCCAGTACTTC	CASSPRRLAETQYF
TRBV12-3/TRBV12-4	TRBJ2-3	NA	TRBD1	TGTGCCGCCCGCAGGGGGAGCACAGATACGCAGTATTTT	CAARRGSTDTQYF
TRBV27	TRBJ2-2	NA	NA	TGTGCCAGCAGTTCGGCAATAATAGGTCCCGGGGAGCTGTTTTTT	CASSSAIIGPGELFF
TRBV12-3/TRBV12-4	TRBJ2-2	few	NA	TGTGCCAGCCGAAAACCTTATACCGGGGAGCTGTTTTTT	CASRKPYTGELFF
TRBV4-3	TRBJ1-4	NA	NA	TGCGCCAGCAGCCAAGATCCTAATGAAAAACTGTTTTTT	CASSQDPNEKLFF
TRBV27	TRBJ1-5	NA	TRBD1	TGTGCCAGCAATCCCGGGACAGGGGGCAATCAGCCCCAGCATTTT	CASNPGTGGNQPQHF
TRBV7-2	TRBJ2-1	many	NA	TGTGCCAGCAGCTTAGACGGGGACAATGAGCAGTTCTTC	CASSLDGDNEQFF
TRBV20-1	TRBJ1-1	NA	TRBD1	TGCAGTGTCCGCCGGGACAGGAGGCCTTTACGCACTGAAGCTTTCTTT	CSVRRDRRPLRTEAFF
TRBV5-1	TRBJ1-1	many	NA	TGTGCCAGCAGCCCCTCAAACACTGAAGCTTTCTTT	CASSPSNTEAFF
TRBV2	TRBJ2-4	once	TRBD1	TGTGCCAGCGTTGAGACAGGGGCAGGAGGGGACATTCAGTACTTC	CASVETGAGGDIQYF
TRBV29-1	TRBJ2-5	many	TRBD2	TGCATTTCCTCGGGCGGGGGGGAATTAGAGACCCAGTACTTC	CISSGGGELETQYF
TRBV5-1	TRBJ2-5	few	TRBD2	TGCGCCAGCAGCTCGCCGTCTAGCGGGGCATCAGAGACCCAGTACTTC	CASSSPSSGASETQYF
TRBV20-1	TRBJ2-1	few	TRBD2	TGCAGTGCCCCGCGCGGGGGGTCTGACAATGAGCAGTTCTTC	CSAPRGGSDNEQFF
TRBV6-5	TRBJ1-5	many	NA	TGTGCCAGCAGTTACGGGGTCGGGGCTAATCAGCCCCAGCATTTT	CASSYGVGANQPQHF
TRBV5-1	TRBJ2-1	NA	TRBD2	TGCGCCAGCAGCTCCGAAGCGGGGGGCTTCAACAATGAGCAGTTCTTC	CASSSEAGGFNNEQFF